The 3 T cell receptor beta chains given below trace back to one sample, sequenced in a study of PD-1 blockade in classical Hodgkin lymphoma. Documented time point: cycle 4 day 1 (C4D1), after 6 weeks of nivolumab. With no exception, relapse followed autologous stem cell transplantation in all patients, and brentuximab vedotin exposure varied. Sequencing was performed with immunoSEQ multiplex PCR; in TCRdb, only in-frame clones are kept and a portion is missing. Of over 50,000 clones in the sample, roughly 85% were seen once. The sample was peripheral blood mononuclear cells (PBMCs), taken before the fourth cycle of nivolumab. Receptor source: a human donor with classical Hodgkin lymphoma.

The count of this clone is one. The chain has TRBV7-6 and TRBJ2-3, with TRBD2 matching 7 bases. From germline, CDR1 is SGHVS and CDR2 FNYEAQ. The CDR3 is 14 amino acids. With V trimmed by 2 bases and J by 6 bases, 5 bases remained unmatched. The CDR3 region has the DNA TGTGCCAGCAGCTTACTTGCGGGAGTGGATACGCAGTATTTT. Translation: CASSLLAGVDTQYF.

V usage is TRBV5-1 and J usage is TRBJ2-3, with D maybe TRBD2 (5 bases). The V end was cut by 4 bases, the J end by 9 bases, with 9 bases between. The CDR3 length is 11 residues. Germline V CDR1 and CDR2: SGHRS, YFSETQ. The CDR3 spells CASSEGPTQYF. Written as DNA, the CDR3 is TGCGCCAGCAGCGAGGGCCCGACGCAGTATTTT.

CDR3 amino acids: CASSLTGELFF. Here the CDR3 DNA reads TGTGCCAGCAGCTTGACCGGGGAGCTGTTTTTT. The rearrangement joins TRBV7-9 to TRBJ2-2; unclear D gene. Trimming took 3 bases from V and 5 from J, leaving 1 base between them. The CDR3 runs to 11 residues. Germline CDR1 reads SEHNR; CDR2 reads FQNEAQ (reference sequence).